This T cell receptor (beta chain) was documented in a study of OX40 agonist ivuxolimab in advanced cancers. Looking at the study overall: The patients received agonistic anti-OX40 (CD134) antibody ivuxolimab. A mean age of around 63 years, range roughly 20 to 85, was recorded, and 70% to 85% were male.

In its sample, this clone was seen a few times. Method: immunoSEQ multiplex PCR; TCRdb's copy keeps in-frame clones and lacks some. The profile covers some 7,000 clones, with roughly 80% appearing a single time and about 73% taken by the ten largest. The CDR3 is 15 residues long. Per the germline V gene, CDR1 is SGHAT and CDR2 is FQNNGV. V lost 1 base to trimming and J lost 2 bases, with 9 bases between them. The genes are TRBV11-2 and TRBJ2-1; maybe TRBD1 (6 bases). The sequence was obtained from an adult with an advanced solid tumor such as melanoma, head and neck, liver or kidney cancer. Sequencing used CD4+ or CD8+ T cells sorted from blood, obtained in a trial of the OX40 agonist ivuxolimab. The chain's CDR3 is CASSLGQATYNEQFF. CDR3 sequence (DNA): TGTGCCAGCAGCTTAGGACAGGCGACCTACAATGAGCAGTTCTTC.